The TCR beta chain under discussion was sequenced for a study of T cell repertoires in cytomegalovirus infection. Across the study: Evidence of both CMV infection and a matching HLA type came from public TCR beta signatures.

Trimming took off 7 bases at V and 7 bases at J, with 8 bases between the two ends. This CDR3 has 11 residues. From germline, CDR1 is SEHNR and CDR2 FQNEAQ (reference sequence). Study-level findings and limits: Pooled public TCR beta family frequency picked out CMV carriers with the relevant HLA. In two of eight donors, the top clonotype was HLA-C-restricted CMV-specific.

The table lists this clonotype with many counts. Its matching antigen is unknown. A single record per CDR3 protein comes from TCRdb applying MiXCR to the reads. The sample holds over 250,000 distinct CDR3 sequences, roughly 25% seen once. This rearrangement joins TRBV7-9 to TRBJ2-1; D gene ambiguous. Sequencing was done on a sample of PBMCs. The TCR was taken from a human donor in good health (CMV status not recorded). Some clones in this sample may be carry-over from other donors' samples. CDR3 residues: CASITVNEQFF. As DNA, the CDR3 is TGTGCCAGCATCACGGTTAATGAGCAGTTCTTC. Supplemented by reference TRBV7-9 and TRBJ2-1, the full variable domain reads DTGVSQNPRHKITKRGQNVTFRCDPISEHNRLYWYRQTLGQGPEFLTYFQNEAQLEKSRLLSDRFSAERPKGSFSTLEIQRTEQGDSAMYLCASITVNEQFFGPGTRLTVL.